This is a list of T cell receptor beta chains from one sample in a study of blood T cell repertoires in COVID-19. Profiled with immunoSEQ multiplex PCR; TCRdb holds only in-frame clones, not every one. The sample gives about 260,000 clones, 88% of which show up once; approximately 10% is in the top ten. The sequenced material came from peripheral blood. Source of these receptors: a woman in her twenties or thirties with COVID-19, enrolled during active disease. The CDR3 runs from the conserved cysteine through the conserved F or W. The order of the fields is D gene, J gene, clone size, V gene, CDR3 protein, CDR3 DNA. The D gene is left open where the match is weak. Part of the rows lack a size; the others show once, few, many or a class for expanded clones.

>TRBD1|TRBJ2-7|few|TRBV3-1/TRBV3-2
CASSQGATGGYEQYF
TGTGCCAGCAGCCAAGGGGCGACAGGGGGCTACGAGCAGTACTTC
>TRBD1|TRBJ2-1|once|TRBV4-3
CASSQDHGTGEISTRRKFF
TGCGCCAGCAGCCAAGATCACGGGACAGGGGAAATCTCTACCCGGAGGAAGTTCTTC
>TRBD2|TRBJ2-3|.|TRBV5-1
CASSLRPSGHTDTQYF
TGCGCCAGCAGCTTGCGTCCTAGCGGGCACACAGATACGCAGTATTTT
>TRBD1|TRBJ2-5|.|TRBV6-6
CASRDRGGSLETQYF
TGTGCCAGCAGGGACAGGGGAGGTTCGCTGGAGACCCAGTACTTC
>.|TRBJ1-2|.|TRBV6-5
CASRIQGTGYGYTF
TGTGCCAGCAGAATTCAGGGTACTGGCTATGGCTACACCTTC
>.|TRBJ2-7|.|TRBV27
CASRKLGGPSYEQYF
TGTGCCAGCAGAAAATTGGGGGGGCCCTCCTACGAGCAGTACTTC
>TRBD1|TRBJ1-5|.|TRBV10-2
CASSWDRVSQPQHF
TGCGCCAGCAGTTGGGACAGGGTGAGTCAGCCCCAGCATTTT
>.|TRBJ1-3|.|TRBV5-1
CASGDSQGAGNTIYF
TGCGCCAGCGGGGACTCTCAAGGAGCTGGAAACACCATATATTTT
>TRBD2|TRBJ2-1|.|TRBV2
CASTGTSQYNEQFF
TGTGCCAGCACCGGGACTAGCCAATACAATGAGCAGTTCTTC
>TRBD1|TRBJ2-7|.|TRBV5-1
CASSLETGVGYEQYF
TGCGCCAGCAGCTTGGAGACAGGGGTCGGGTACGAGCAGTACTTC
>.|TRBJ2-5|.|TRBV7-2
CASSLVGAAETQYF
TGTGCCAGCAGCTTAGTAGGAGCGGCGGAGACCCAGTACTTC
>TRBD1|TRBJ1-4|.|TRBV7-9
CASSSQGQGARKLFF
TGTGCCAGCAGCTCCCAAGGACAGGGGGCGCGGAAACTGTTTTTT
>.|TRBJ1-1|once|TRBV6-2/TRBV6-3
CASSHTARGGLHPEAFF
TGTGCCAGCAGTCACACCGCCCGGGGGGGGCTCCACCCTGAAGCTTTCTTT
>TRBD2|TRBJ2-5|.|TRBV9
CASSVGLAGLQETQYF
TGTGCCAGCAGCGTGGGACTAGCGGGCCTACAAGAGACCCAGTACTTC
>TRBD1|TRBJ1-6|.|TRBV19
CASSMGTADFSPLHF
TGTGCCAGTAGTATGGGGACAGCCGATTTTTCACCCCTCCACTTT
>.|TRBJ1-5|.|TRBV7-2
CASSLDSTQPQHF
TGTGCCAGCAGCTTAGACTCCACCCAGCCCCAGCATTTT
>TRBD1|TRBJ1-2|.|TRBV28
CASSSTRQGRSYGYTF
TGTGCCAGCAGTTCCACCCGACAGGGCCGCTCCTATGGCTACACCTTC
>TRBD2|TRBJ2-5|.|TRBV27
CASSLWGGETQYF
TGTGCCAGCAGTTTGTGGGGGGGGGAGACCCAGTACTTC
>.|TRBJ2-7|.|TRBV6-2/TRBV6-3
CASSYLTGSPYEQYF
TGTGCCAGCAGTTACCTTACCGGGAGCCCTTACGAGCAGTACTTC
>.|TRBJ2-3|once|TRBV7-6
CASSSDGVGDTQYF
TGTGCCAGCAGTTCAGACGGGGTAGGAGATACGCAGTATTTT
>.|TRBJ1-5|.|TRBV5-6
CASSLGPGGNQPQHF
TGTGCCAGCAGCTTGGGGCCCGGGGGCAATCAGCCCCAGCATTTT
>TRBD2|TRBJ2-7|.|TRBV3-1/TRBV3-2
CASSRTSVPYEQYF
TGTGCCAGCAGCCGAACTAGCGTCCCCTACGAGCAGTACTTC
>.|TRBJ1-3|few|TRBV18
CASSPQQNSGNTIYF
TGTGCCAGCTCACCACAACAGAACTCTGGAAACACCATATATTTT
>.|TRBJ2-7|.|TRBV9
CASSVSGEPGYEQYF
TGTGCCAGCAGCGTCTCCGGGGAACCGGGTTACGAGCAGTACTTC
>.|TRBJ1-2|.|TRBV29-1
CSVEVSTVYGYTF
TGCAGCGTTGAGGTCTCGACAGTCTATGGCTACACCTTC
>.|TRBJ2-3|few|TRBV5-1
CASSFGIAATSTDTQYF
TGCGCCAGCAGCTTTGGGATAGCGGCGACTAGCACAGATACGCAGTATTTT
>.|TRBJ1-1|.|TRBV30
CAWSRGGGTEAFF
TGTGCCTGGAGCAGGGGCGGGGGCACTGAAGCTTTCTTT
>.|TRBJ2-1|.|TRBV18
CASSPRTANNEQFF
TGTGCCAGCTCACCAAGGACAGCCAACAATGAGCAGTTCTTC
>TRBD2|TRBJ2-5|few|TRBV28
CASSLGGIGQETQYF
TGTGCCAGCAGTTTGGGGGGGATCGGCCAAGAGACCCAGTACTTC
>TRBD1|TRBJ1-1|.|TRBV3-1/TRBV3-2
CASSARQGGGPTEAFF
TGTGCCAGCAGCGCTCGACAGGGGGGAGGTCCCACTGAAGCTTTCTTT
>.|TRBJ1-4|.|TRBV6-5
CASSYTTNEKLFF
TGTGCCAGCAGTTACACAACTAATGAAAAATTGTTTTTT
>TRBD2|TRBJ2-1|.|TRBV28
CASTRGGSGTYNEQFF
TGTGCCAGCACCCGGGGGGGGAGCGGGACCTACAATGAGCAGTTCTTC
>TRBD1|TRBJ2-7|.|TRBV4-1
CASSQGQGGLSYEQYF
TGCGCCAGCAGCCAAGGACAGGGGGGCCTCTCCTACGAGCAGTACTTC
>.|TRBJ2-7|.|TRBV6-5
CASSPTTGYEQYF
TGTGCCAGCAGTCCAACGACGGGATACGAGCAGTACTTC
>.|TRBJ1-6|.|TRBV19
CASSMSGTLHF
TGTGCCAGTAGTATGAGCGGCACCCTCCACTTT
>TRBD1|TRBJ1-1|few|TRBV28
CASRGTGWTEAFF
TGTGCCAGCAGGGGGACAGGCTGGACTGAAGCTTTCTTT
>.|TRBJ2-1|.|TRBV7-9
CASAEIGGEQFF
TGTGCCAGCGCAGAGATCGGGGGAGAGCAGTTCTTC
>.|TRBJ2-7|few|TRBV7-2
CASSPAYEQYF
TGTGCCAGCAGCCCCGCCTACGAGCAGTACTTC
>TRBD2|TRBJ2-1|.|TRBV4-1
CASSRMTSGKDEQFF
TGCGCCAGCAGCCGAATGACTAGCGGTAAGGATGAGCAGTTCTTC
>.|TRBJ2-7|.|TRBV7-9
CASTDSAYYEQYF
TGTGCCAGCACCGATAGCGCCTACTACGAGCAGTACTTC
>.|TRBJ1-5|once|TRBV18
CASSLDSGNQPQHF
TGTGCCAGCTCACTGGACAGCGGCAATCAGCCCCAGCATTTT
>.|TRBJ1-5|.|TRBV2
CASSPEVNQPQHF
TGTGCCAGCAGTCCGGAGGTTAACCAGCCCCAGCATTTT
>TRBD2|TRBJ2-1|.|TRBV4-1
CASSQEAAGLAGVNEQFF
TGCGCCAGCAGCCAAGAAGCGGCCGGGCTAGCGGGAGTCAATGAGCAGTTCTTC
>TRBD2|TRBJ2-5|.|TRBV9
CASTQRALGGETQYF
TGTGCCAGCACCCAGCGGGCTCTGGGGGGGGAGACCCAGTACTTC